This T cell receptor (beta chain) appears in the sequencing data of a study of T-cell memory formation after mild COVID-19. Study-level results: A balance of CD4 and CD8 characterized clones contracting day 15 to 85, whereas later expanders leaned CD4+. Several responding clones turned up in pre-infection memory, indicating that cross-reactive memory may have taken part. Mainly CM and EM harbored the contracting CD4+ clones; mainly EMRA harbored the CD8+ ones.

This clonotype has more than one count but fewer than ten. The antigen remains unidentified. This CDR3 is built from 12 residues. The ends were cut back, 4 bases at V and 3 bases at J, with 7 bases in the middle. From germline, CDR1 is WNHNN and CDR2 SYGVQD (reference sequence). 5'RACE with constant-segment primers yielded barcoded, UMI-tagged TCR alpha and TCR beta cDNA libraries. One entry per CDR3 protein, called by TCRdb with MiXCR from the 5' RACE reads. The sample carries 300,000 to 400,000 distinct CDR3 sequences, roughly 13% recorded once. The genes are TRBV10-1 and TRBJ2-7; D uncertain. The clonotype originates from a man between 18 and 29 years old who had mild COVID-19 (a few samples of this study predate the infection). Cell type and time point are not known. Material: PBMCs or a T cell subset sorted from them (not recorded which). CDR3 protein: CASSAGHYEQYF. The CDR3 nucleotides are TGCGCCAGCAGTGCCGGGCACTACGAGCAGTACTTC.